One and the same sample provided the 23 T cell receptor beta chains below, sequenced in a study of breast tumors, draining lymph nodes, adjacent tissues. TCRdb ran MiXCR on the multiplex PCR reads and lists one entry per CDR3 protein. This table holds approximately 100,000 distinct CDR3 sequences, 20% to 25% found once. Samples came from axillary lymph nodes draining the breast cancer. The specimen sequenced was axillary lymph node tissue. Receptor source: a female donor with breast cancer. Some clones in this sample may be carry-over from other donors' samples.

There are a few counts of this clonotype. The J gene is TRBJ2-1, the V gene TRBV27; D tentatively reads TRBD1 or TRBD2 (5 bases each). CDR3 length: 15 amino acids. Germline V gene lookup returns CDR1 MNHEY and CDR2 SMNVEV (reference sequence). Deletions cut 5 bases from V and 1 base from J, with 12 bases between. CDR3 residues: CASSLQAGSYNEQFF. Here the CDR3 DNA reads TGTGCCAGCAGTCTACAGGCGGGTTCCTACAATGAGCAGTTCTTC.

About this clonotype: A much larger clone differs by one base, so this may be a read error. The J gene is TRBJ1-2, the V gene TRBV5-6, with 10 bases identical to TRBD1. This CDR3 has 15 residues. Germline assignment: CDR1 SGHDT and CDR2 YYEEEE. The CDR3 nucleotides are TGTGCCAGCAGCTCGAGGGGACAGGGGCCCTATGACTACACCTTC. Protein product: CASSSRGQGPYDYTF.

This clonotype was seen repeatedly, ten times or more. The chain carries TRBV2 and TRBJ2-7; TRBD1 is a possible D gene (5 bases). This CDR3 is 14 amino acids long. V was cut by 4 bases and J by 3 bases, with 13 bases left in between. Germline V CDR1 and CDR2: SNHLY, FYNNEI. The CDR3 nucleotides read TGTGCCAGCAGTGGCAGGGTGGGGAACTACGAGCAGTACTTC. Translated, it gives CASSGRVGNYEQYF.

This chain links TRBV7-6 with TRBJ1-2; D is perhaps TRBD1 (5 bases). In germline, CDR1 is SGHVS, CDR2 FNYEAQ. This CDR3 is 13 amino acids long. V lost 5 bases and J 8 bases, leaving 15 bases between the germline ends. CDR3 nucleotides: TGTGCCAGCAGCCGTTCCCAAGGGGACGGCTACACCTTC. Encoded protein: CASSRSQGDGYTF.

This clonotype appeared a few times. This chain connects TRBV6-1 to TRBJ2-5, with 9 bases aligning to TRBD2. In germline, CDR1 is MNHNS, CDR2 SASEGT. V shed 6 bases, J shed 6 bases, and the junction held 17 bases outside the gene matches. This CDR3 spans 17 amino acids. The CDR3 region has the DNA TGTGCCAGCAGCTCCCCTACGGGCGGGGGGGCAGGGCAGACCCAGTACTTC. Encoded protein: CASSSPTGGGAGQTQYF.

This rearrangement joins TRBV19 to TRBJ2-4; D is perhaps TRBD1 or TRBD2 (5 bases each). Trimming shortened V by 7 bases and J by 3 bases, and 13 bases separated the two germline ends. CDR3 length: 14 amino acids. Germline values: CDR1 LNHDA, CDR2 SQIVND (reference sequence). CDR3 bases: TGTGCCAGTATGGGGGACGGATTCAAAAACATTCAGTACTTC. The encoded protein is CASMGDGFKNIQYF.

This clonotype was detected ten times or more. Written as DNA, the CDR3 is TGCAGTGCTAGATGGTCAGATACGCAGTATTTT. As protein: CSARWSDTQYF. The V and J genes are TRBV20-1 and TRBJ2-3, with D hard to call. Trimming took off 2 bases at V and 4 bases at J, with 4 bases between the two ends. The length of the CDR3 is 11 residues. Germline V gene data show CDR1 as DFQATT and CDR2 as SNEGSKA (reference sequence).

This clonotype has only a few counts. V gene TRBV27 combines with J gene TRBJ2-3; D tentatively fits TRBD1 or TRBD2 (5 bases each). Trimming pared 7 bases from V and 0 bases from J, leaving 14 bases between. Germline-derived CDR1 and CDR2 are MNHEY and SMNVEV (reference sequence). This CDR3 has 15 residues. CDR3 nucleotides: TGTGCCAGCAACGGGGCAGAGCAAAGCACAGATACGCAGTATTTT. Translating it yields CASNGAEQSTDTQYF.

This clonotype came up many times. The chain couples TRBV10-3 to TRBJ2-5; 7 nucleotides agree with TRBD2. Germline values: CDR1 ENHRY, CDR2 SYGVKD. The CDR3 totals 13 residues. The ends lost 10 bases at V and 1 base at J; junction bases unmatched: 6. CDR3 DNA: TGTGCCACCAATCTAGCGGTCCAAGAGACCCAGTACTTC. This codes for CATNLAVQETQYF.

In this sample, this clonotype turned up many times. The chain recombines TRBV5-1 with TRBJ1-4; D unresolved. The CDR3 covers 13 residues. CDR1 and CDR2 (germline): SGHRS, YFSETQ. Trimming left V 5 bases short and J 2 bases short, with 7 bases between. The CDR3 DNA follows: TGCGCCAGCAGTTATAGGACTAATGAAAAACTGTTTTTT. This codes for CASSYRTNEKLFF.

This clonotype was counted at least ten times. The J gene is TRBJ1-3, the V gene TRBV7-9; TRBD1 is a possible D gene (6 bases). This CDR3 region has 15 residues. The V end lost 1 base, the J end lost 4 bases, and 11 bases lay between the germline ends. Germline V gene sequence: CDR1 SEHNR, CDR2 FQNEAQ (reference sequence). In DNA form, the CDR3 reads TGTGCCAGCAGCTTAGACAGGGCTTCCGGAAACACCATATATTTT. As protein: CASSLDRASGNTIYF. Full variable domain (rest looked up from reference TRBV7-9 and TRBJ1-3): DTGVSQNPRHKITKRGQNVTFRCDPISEHNRLYWYRQTLGQGPEFLTYFQNEAQLEKSRLLSDRFSAERPKGSFSTLEIQRTEQGDSAMYLCASSLDRASGNTIYFGEGSWLTVV.

This clonotype was counted at least ten times. The chain uses TRBV4-1 and TRBJ1-5; no reliable D call. Germline V gene sequence: CDR1 MGHRA, CDR2 YSYEKL. The CDR3 runs to 13 residues. The V gene lost 0 bases and the J gene lost 9 bases, with 9 bases spanning the gap. The chain's CDR3 is CASSQERVGPQHF. The CDR3 coding sequence is TGCGCCAGCAGCCAAGAAAGGGTGGGGCCCCAGCATTTT.

In regard to this clonotype: A much more abundant neighbour one base away suggests this may be a read error. No conserved phenylalanine or tryptophan ends this CDR3, so it is likely a read error. The chain employs TRBV14 and TRBJ2-5; possibly TRBD2 for D (5 bases). V lost 1 base, J lost 1 base, and 13 bases lay in between. The CDR3 is made up of 16 amino acids. Looked up from germline, CDR1 is SGHDN and CDR2 is FVKESK. CDR3 protein: CASSQVGLFIQETQYS. The CDR3, as DNA: TGTGCCAGCAGCCAAGTTGGACTCTTTATCCAAGAGACCCAGTACTCC.

This clonotype occurred many times. This chain links TRBV20-1 with TRBJ2-1; 7 nucleotides agree with TRBD1. CDR1 DFQATT and CDR2 SNEGSKA come from the germline V gene (reference sequence). With V trimmed by 0 bases and J by 3 bases, 2 bases remained unmatched. This CDR3 is 14 amino acids long. The CDR3 protein is CSARDGQDYNEQFF. The CDR3 DNA reads as TGCAGTGCTAGAGATGGACAGGACTACAATGAGCAGTTCTTC.

This clonotype was seen a few times. CDR3 nucleotide sequence: TGCAGTGCATACGCGAACAGGGAGGCCCAGCATTTT. Protein: CSAYANREAQHF. The V and J genes are TRBV20-1 and TRBJ1-5, with D perhaps TRBD1 (6 bases). Per the germline V gene, CDR1 is DFQATT and CDR2 is SNEGSKA (reference sequence). This CDR3 has 12 residues. Deletions cut 6 bases from V and 11 bases from J, with 17 bases between.

The chain carries TRBV6-6 and TRBJ2-7; the D gene is possibly TRBD1 (6 bases). Germline assignment: CDR1 MNHNY and CDR2 SVGAGI (reference sequence). The ends were cut back, 5 bases at V and 5 bases at J, with 19 bases in the middle. The CDR3 runs to 15 residues. In DNA, the CDR3 is TGTGCCAGCAGTATCCTACAGGGTTTCGAGAACGAGCAGTACTTC. Protein product: CASSILQGFENEQYF.

This clonotype showed up many times. V usage is TRBV18 and J usage is TRBJ2-3, with D possibly TRBD2 on 5 matching bases. CDR3 length: 14 residues. V dropped 2 bases and J dropped 6 bases, with 12 bases sitting between them. Germline loops: CDR1 KGHSH, CDR2 LQKENI. CDR3 amino acids: CASSPLRALDTQYF. CDR3 in DNA: TGTGCCAGCTCACCATTGCGGGCGCTTGATACGCAGTATTTT.

This clonotype appeared many times. The rearrangement joins TRBV24-1 to TRBJ1-3; no firm D call. This CDR3 region has 11 residues. With 3 bases removed from V and 6 bases from J, the gap between germline ends came to 2 bases. CDR1 is KGHDR, CDR2 SFDVKD, per germline. The CDR3 protein is CATSDQNTIYF. The CDR3 region has the DNA TGTGCCACCAGTGATCAAAACACCATATATTTT.

This clonotype was found many times. V is TRBV4-2 and J is TRBJ1-2, with TRBD1 matching over 10 bases. The V gene end was trimmed by 1 base and the J gene end by 7 bases; junction bases not matched to a gene: 6. Germline V gene data show CDR1 as LGHNA and CDR2 as YNFKEQ. This CDR3 is 15 amino acids long. The CDR3 is CASSQGGTGVSGYTF. In DNA form, the CDR3 reads TGTGCCAGCAGCCAAGGAGGGACAGGGGTTAGTGGCTACACCTTC.

This clonotype was seen at least ten times. The rearrangement joins TRBV19 to TRBJ2-7, with TRBD1 as a possible D gene (5 bases). Germline lookup yields CDR1 LNHDA and CDR2 SQIVND (reference sequence). V shed 3 bases and J shed 5 bases, with 11 bases lying between them. The CDR3 spans 13 residues. Here the CDR3 DNA reads TGTGCCAGTAGTATGAAGCAGGGCGACGAGCAGTACTTC. Its translation: CASSMKQGDEQYF.

This clonotype showed up many times. The chain couples TRBV19 to TRBJ1-5; D not resolved. The germline V and J ends were trimmed by 3 bases and 0 bases, with 6 bases remaining between them. Germline loops: CDR1 LNHDA, CDR2 SQIVND (reference sequence). This CDR3 has 14 amino acids. The CDR3: CASSIGDSNQPQHF. The CDR3 DNA follows: TGTGCCAGTAGTATCGGGGATAGCAATCAGCCCCAGCATTTT.

V is TRBV3-1 and J is TRBJ1-3; D not certain. V was cut by 4 bases and J by 0 bases, with 7 bases left in between. The CDR3 is 14 residues long. Germline CDR1 reads LGHDT; CDR2 reads YNNKEL (reference sequence). In DNA, the CDR3 is TGTGCCAGCAGCCTTGGGGACTCTGGAAACACCATATATTTT. It translates to CASSLGDSGNTIYF. Variable domain in full (rest from reference TRBV3-1 and TRBJ1-3): DTAVSQTPKYLVTQMGNDKSIKCEQNLGHDTMYWYKQDSKKFLKIMFSYNNKELIINETVPNRFSPKSPDKAHLNLHINSLELGDSAVYFCASSLGDSGNTIYFGEGSWLTVV.

This clonotype was seen many times. The rearrangement uses TRBV6-6 and TRBJ1-3; TRBD1 agrees at 7 bases. The CDR3 has 14 residues. The germline CDR1 and CDR2 sequences are MNHNY and SVGAGI (reference sequence). The V and J ends lost 6 bases and 0 bases, in that order; junction bases with no gene match: 2. CDR3 sequence reads: CASRGTASGNTIYF. The CDR3 DNA is TGTGCCAGCAGAGGGACAGCCTCTGGAAACACCATATATTTT.